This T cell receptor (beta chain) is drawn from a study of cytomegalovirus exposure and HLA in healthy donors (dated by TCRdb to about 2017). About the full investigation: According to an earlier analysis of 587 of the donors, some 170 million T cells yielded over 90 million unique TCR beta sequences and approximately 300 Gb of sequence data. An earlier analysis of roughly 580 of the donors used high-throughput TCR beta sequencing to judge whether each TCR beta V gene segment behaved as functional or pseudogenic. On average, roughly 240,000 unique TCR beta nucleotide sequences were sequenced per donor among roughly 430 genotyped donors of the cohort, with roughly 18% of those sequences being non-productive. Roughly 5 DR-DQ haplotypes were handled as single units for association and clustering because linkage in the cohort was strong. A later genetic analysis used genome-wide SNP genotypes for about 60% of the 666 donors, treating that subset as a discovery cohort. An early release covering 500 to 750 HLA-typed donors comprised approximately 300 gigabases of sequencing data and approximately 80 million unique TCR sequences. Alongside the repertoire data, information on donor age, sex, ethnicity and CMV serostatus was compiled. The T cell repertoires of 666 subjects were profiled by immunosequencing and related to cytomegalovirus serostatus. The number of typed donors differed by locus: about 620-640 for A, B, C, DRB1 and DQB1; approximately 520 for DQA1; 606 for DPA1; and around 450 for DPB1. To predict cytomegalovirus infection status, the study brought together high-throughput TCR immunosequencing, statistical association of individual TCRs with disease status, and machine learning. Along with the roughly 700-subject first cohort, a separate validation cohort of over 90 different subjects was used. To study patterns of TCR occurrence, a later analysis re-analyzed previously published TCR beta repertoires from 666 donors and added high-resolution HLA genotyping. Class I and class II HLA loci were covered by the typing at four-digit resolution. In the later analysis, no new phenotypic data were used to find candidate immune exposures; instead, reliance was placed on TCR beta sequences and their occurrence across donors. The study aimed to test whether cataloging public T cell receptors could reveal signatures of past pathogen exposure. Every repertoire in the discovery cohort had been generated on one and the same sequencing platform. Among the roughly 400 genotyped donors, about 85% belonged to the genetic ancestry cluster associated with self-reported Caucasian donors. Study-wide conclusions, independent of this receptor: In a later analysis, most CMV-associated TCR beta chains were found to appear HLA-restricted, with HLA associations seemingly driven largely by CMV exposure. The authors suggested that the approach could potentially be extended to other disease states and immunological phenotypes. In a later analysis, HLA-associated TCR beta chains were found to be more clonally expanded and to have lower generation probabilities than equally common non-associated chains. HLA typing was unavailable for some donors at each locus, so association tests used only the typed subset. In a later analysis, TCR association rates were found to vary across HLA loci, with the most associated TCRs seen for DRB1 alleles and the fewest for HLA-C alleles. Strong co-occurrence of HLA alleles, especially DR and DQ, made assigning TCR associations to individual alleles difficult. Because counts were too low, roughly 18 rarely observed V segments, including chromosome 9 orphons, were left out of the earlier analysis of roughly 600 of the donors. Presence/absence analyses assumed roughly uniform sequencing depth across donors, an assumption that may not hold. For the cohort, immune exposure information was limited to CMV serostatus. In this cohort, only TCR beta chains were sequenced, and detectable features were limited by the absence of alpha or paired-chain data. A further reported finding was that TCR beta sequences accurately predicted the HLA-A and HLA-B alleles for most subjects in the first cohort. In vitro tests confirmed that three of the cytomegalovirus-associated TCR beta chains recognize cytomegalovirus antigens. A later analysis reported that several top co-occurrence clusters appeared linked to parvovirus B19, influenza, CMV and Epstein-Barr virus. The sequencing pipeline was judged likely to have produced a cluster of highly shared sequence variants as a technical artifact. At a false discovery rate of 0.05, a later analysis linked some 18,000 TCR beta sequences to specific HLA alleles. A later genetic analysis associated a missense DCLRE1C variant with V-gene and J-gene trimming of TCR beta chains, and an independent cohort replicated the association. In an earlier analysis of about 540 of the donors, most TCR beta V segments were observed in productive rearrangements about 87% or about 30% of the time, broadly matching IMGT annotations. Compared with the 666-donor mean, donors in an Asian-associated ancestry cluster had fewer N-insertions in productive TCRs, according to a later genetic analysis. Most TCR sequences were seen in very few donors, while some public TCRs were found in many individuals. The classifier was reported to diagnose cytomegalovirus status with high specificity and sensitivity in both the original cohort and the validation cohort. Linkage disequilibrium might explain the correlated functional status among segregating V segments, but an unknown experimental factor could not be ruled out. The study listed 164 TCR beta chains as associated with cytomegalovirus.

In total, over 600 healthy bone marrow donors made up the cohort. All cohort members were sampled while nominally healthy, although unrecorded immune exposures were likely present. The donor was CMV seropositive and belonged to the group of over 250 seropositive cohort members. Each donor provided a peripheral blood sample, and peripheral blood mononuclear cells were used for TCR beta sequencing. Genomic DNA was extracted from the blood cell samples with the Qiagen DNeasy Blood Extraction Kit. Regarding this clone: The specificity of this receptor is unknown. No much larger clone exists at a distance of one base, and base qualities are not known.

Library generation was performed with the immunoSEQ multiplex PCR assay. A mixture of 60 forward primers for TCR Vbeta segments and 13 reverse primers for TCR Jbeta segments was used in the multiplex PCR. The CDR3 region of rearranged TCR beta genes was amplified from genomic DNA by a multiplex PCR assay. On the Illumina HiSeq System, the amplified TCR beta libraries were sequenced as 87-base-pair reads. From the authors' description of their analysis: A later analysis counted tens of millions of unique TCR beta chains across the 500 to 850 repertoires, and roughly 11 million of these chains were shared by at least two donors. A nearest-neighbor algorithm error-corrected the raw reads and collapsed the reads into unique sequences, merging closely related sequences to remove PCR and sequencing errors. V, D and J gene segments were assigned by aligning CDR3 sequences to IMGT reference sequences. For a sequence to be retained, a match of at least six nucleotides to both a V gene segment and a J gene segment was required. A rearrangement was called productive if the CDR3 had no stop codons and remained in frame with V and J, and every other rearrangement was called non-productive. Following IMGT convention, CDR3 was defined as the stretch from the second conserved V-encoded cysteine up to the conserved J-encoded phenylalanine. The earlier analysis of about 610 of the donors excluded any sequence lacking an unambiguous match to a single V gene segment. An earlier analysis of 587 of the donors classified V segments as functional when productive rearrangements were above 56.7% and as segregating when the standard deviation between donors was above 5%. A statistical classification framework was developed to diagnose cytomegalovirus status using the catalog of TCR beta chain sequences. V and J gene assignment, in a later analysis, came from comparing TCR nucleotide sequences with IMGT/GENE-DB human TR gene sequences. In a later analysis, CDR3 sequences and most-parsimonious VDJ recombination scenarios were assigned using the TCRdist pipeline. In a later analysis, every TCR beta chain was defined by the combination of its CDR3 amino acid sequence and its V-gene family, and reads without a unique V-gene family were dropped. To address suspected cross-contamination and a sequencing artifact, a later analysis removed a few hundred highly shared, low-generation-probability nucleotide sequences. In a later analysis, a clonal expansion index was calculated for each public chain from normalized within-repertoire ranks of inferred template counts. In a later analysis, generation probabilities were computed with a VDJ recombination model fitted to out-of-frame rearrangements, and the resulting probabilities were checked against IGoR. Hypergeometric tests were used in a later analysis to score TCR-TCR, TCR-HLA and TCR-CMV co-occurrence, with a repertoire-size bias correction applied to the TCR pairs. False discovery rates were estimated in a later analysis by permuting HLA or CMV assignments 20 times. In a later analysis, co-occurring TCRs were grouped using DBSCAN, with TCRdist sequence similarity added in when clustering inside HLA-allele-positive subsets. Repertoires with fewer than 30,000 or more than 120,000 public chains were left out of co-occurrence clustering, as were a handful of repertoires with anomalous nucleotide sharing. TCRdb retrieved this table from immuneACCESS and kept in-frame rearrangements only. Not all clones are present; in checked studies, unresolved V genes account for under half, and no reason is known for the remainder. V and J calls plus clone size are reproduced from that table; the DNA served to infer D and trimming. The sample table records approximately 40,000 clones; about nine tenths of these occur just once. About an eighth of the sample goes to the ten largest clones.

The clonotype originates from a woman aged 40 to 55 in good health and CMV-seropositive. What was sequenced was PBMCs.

The nucleotide sequence reads TGTGCCAGCAGCCCTGAGGCCAGGGGTCCTGAAAAACTGTTTTTT. Protein translation: CASSPEARGPEKLFF. The chain was built from TRBV5-6 and TRBJ1-4, and perhaps TRBD1 as D gene, on 6 matching bases. CDR1 and CDR2 (SGHDT, YYEEEE) derive from the germline V gene. The CDR3 holds 15 amino acids from the cysteine to the phenylalanine. Only the CDR3 DNA is retained, 45 bases long and in frame from the first base. V lost 4 bases and J lost 7 bases; the stretch between them is 17 bases long.